This T cell receptor beta chain came from a study of early T cells in non-severe SARS-CoV-2 infection. On the study more broadly: The input, bulk RNA from unsorted whole blood, was sequenced, and chains were unpaired.

Attachment of unique molecular identifiers to individual cDNA molecules was performed. TCRdb reanalysed the 5' RACE reads using MiXCR and keeps one entry per CDR3 protein. This sample yields 70,000 to 75,000 distinct CDR3 sequences, of which around 12% are seen a single time; about 4.2% belongs to the top ten. This clonotype has a count of ten or more. Antigen specificity is unknown. General study results and limits: The VDJdb matching leaned toward anti-spike CD8 responses and overlooked private and CD4 specificities.

The source of this sequence is an adult who was a healthcare worker with PCR-confirmed SARS-CoV-2 infection or an uninfected control (not recorded which). Sequencing was done on a sample of whole blood.

CDR3 sequence (DNA): TGTGCCAGCAGCTTCTGGGACAGGCAGGTTGAGGGCTACACCTTC. It encodes CASSFWDRQVEGYTF. The chain has TRBV7-9 and TRBJ1-2, with 8 bases fitting TRBD1. V lost 3 bases to trimming and J lost 8 bases; unmatched junction nucleotides: 11. Germline V lookup: CDR1 SEHNR, CDR2 FQNEAQ (reference sequence). The CDR3 length is 15 residues. Full variable domain (missing parts from reference TRBV7-9 and TRBJ1-2): DTGVSQNPRHKITKRGQNVTFRCDPISEHNRLYWYRQTLGQGPEFLTYFQNEAQLEKSRLLSDRFSAERPKGSFSTLEIQRTEQGDSAMYLCASSFWDRQVEGYTFGSGTRLTVV.